Listed below are T cell receptor beta chains from one sample, sequenced in a study of identical twins. TCRdb fed the 5' RACE reads into MiXCR, producing one record per CDR3 protein. The table shows about 720,000 distinct CDR3 sequences, with roughly 18% occurring only once. The same sample was also used in a study of T cells expressing NK-cell markers.

Sequenced input: PBMCs. These receptors were taken from a woman between 18 and 30 years old in good health. Each CDR3 is given with its conserved first and last residue. The D gene is left open where the match is weak. A row's size may be missing; if present it is once, few, many or a size class.

DNA: TGTGCCAGCAGTTACTCGACAGGGGACGAGCAGTACTTC
CDR3: CASSYSTGDEQYF
V: TRBV6-6
D: TRBD1
J: TRBJ2-7
size: many

DNA: TGTGCCAGCAGCTTGACTAGCGGGAACGGGGAGCTGTTTTTT
CDR3: CASSLTSGNGELFF
V: TRBV5-6
D: TRBD2
J: TRBJ2-2
size: NA

DNA: TGTGCCAGCAGCTTCATGGACGGATTCGCGACCTACGAGCAGTACTTC
CDR3: CASSFMDGFATYEQYF
V: TRBV7-2
D: NA
J: TRBJ2-7
size: NA

DNA: TGTGCCAGCAGTTCGAGGGGGATTTACACTGAAGCTTTCTTT
CDR3: CASSSRGIYTEAFF
V: TRBV12-3/TRBV12-4
D: NA
J: TRBJ1-1
size: few

DNA: TGCGCCAGCAGCTGGGGACCTTCCTACGAGCAGTACTTC
CDR3: CASSWGPSYEQYF
V: TRBV5-1
D: NA
J: TRBJ2-7
size: many

DNA: TGCGCCAGCAGCAACGGACTTCCTCCTACCGGGGAGCTGTTTTTT
CDR3: CASSNGLPPTGELFF
V: TRBV5-1
D: NA
J: TRBJ2-2
size: few

DNA: TGCGCCAGCAGCTTGGGTTCCCGGGGCCTCTACAATGAGCAGTTCTTC
CDR3: CASSLGSRGLYNEQFF
V: TRBV5-1
D: NA
J: TRBJ2-1
size: few

DNA: TGTACCAGCAGTTCGGGACTAGCGGGAGCTGGGCCCTACAATGAGCAGTTCTTC
CDR3: CTSSSGLAGAGPYNEQFF
V: TRBV2
D: TRBD2
J: TRBJ2-1
size: NA

DNA: TGTGCCAGCAGTTATCCCGAGGAGCAGTACTTC
CDR3: CASSYPEEQYF
V: TRBV6-2/TRBV6-3
D: NA
J: TRBJ2-7
size: many

DNA: TGTGCTAGTGGTTTGGCTACAGAAGGGCAGCCCCAGCATTTT
CDR3: CASGLATEGQPQHF
V: TRBV12-5
D: NA
J: TRBJ1-5
size: few

DNA: TGCGCCAGCAGCCAAGATCTTGGGCGACGGCCCCAGCATTTT
CDR3: CASSQDLGRRPQHF
V: TRBV4-3
D: NA
J: TRBJ1-5
size: NA

DNA: TGCAGTGCTAACCCTGTGTTGGGAGGAGAGACCCAGTACTTC
CDR3: CSANPVLGGETQYF
V: TRBV20-1
D: NA
J: TRBJ2-5
size: few

DNA: TGTGCCAGCAGCGGCGGGACACACGTTGTCTACGAGCAGTACTTC
CDR3: CASSGGTHVVYEQYF
V: TRBV5-5
D: NA
J: TRBJ2-7
size: few

DNA: TGCAGCGGCGGCAGGGGGGAACTAGCGGGCCGGTACTTC
CDR3: CSGGRGELAGRYF
V: TRBV29-1
D: TRBD2
J: TRBJ2-7
size: NA

DNA: TGTGCCATCAGTGAGTCGAAAACGCGGGACGAGCAGTTCTTC
CDR3: CAISESKTRDEQFF
V: TRBV10-3
D: NA
J: TRBJ2-1
size: many

DNA: TGCAGTGCCAGCGCCGGGACAGGGGTGGGGGAGCAGTACTTC
CDR3: CSASAGTGVGEQYF
V: TRBV20-1
D: TRBD1
J: TRBJ2-7
size: few

DNA: TGTGCCATCAGATGGCGGCTGACAGGGAGTGATGAGCAGTTCTTC
CDR3: CAIRWRLTGSDEQFF
V: TRBV10-3
D: TRBD1
J: TRBJ2-1
size: few

DNA: TGTGCCAGCAGCGAATCGGGTGGAATGCAGCCCCAGCATTTT
CDR3: CASSESGGMQPQHF
V: TRBV7-9
D: NA
J: TRBJ1-5
size: NA

DNA: TGCAGTGGAACGGGAGTCCCCGGAGGCGGCGCTTTCAATGAGCAGTTCTTC
CDR3: CSGTGVPGGGAFNEQFF
V: TRBV20-1
D: NA
J: TRBJ2-1
size: few

DNA: TGCAGTGCGGGCAGGGCTGGGGACACCATATATTTT
CDR3: CSAGRAGDTIYF
V: TRBV20-1
D: NA
J: TRBJ1-3
size: few

DNA: TGTGCCAGCAGCTTTCGGGCGGCGGGAGGCAATGAGCAGTTCTTC
CDR3: CASSFRAAGGNEQFF
V: TRBV7-8
D: TRBD2
J: TRBJ2-1
size: NA

DNA: TGCAGTGCCCCGGGACTAGCGGGGGGACCCTCCTACAATGAGCAGTTCTTC
CDR3: CSAPGLAGGPSYNEQFF
V: TRBV20-1
D: TRBD2
J: TRBJ2-1
size: few

DNA: TGTGCCAGCAGCCAAGTAGCGAGGGCTGGGGCCAACGTCCTGACTTTC
CDR3: CASSQVARAGANVLTF
V: TRBV3-1
D: NA
J: TRBJ2-6
size: few

DNA: TGTGCCAGCGTACTACGTCAGGGGACTGAAGCTTTCTTT
CDR3: CASVLRQGTEAFF
V: TRBV6-5
D: NA
J: TRBJ1-1
size: NA

DNA: TGCAGTGCTAGAGGAGCAGCCGGACCGACGGGTAGTTGCTTT
CDR3: CSARGAAGPTGSCF
V: TRBV20-1
D: NA
J: TRBJ2-3
size: NA

DNA: TGCGCCAGCAGCTCCATTTGGAATACGCAGTATTTT
CDR3: CASSSIWNTQYF
V: TRBV5-1
D: NA
J: TRBJ2-3
size: NA

DNA: TGTGCTAGTGGCCGAGACCTCGGTGGCTACACCTTC
CDR3: CASGRDLGGYTF
V: TRBV12-5
D: NA
J: TRBJ1-2
size: NA

DNA: TGCGCCAGCAGCGGACAGGGGAGGGTCTCGGCCCAGCATTTT
CDR3: CASSGQGRVSAQHF
V: TRBV10-2
D: TRBD1
J: TRBJ1-5
size: NA

DNA: TGCGCCAGCAGCCCGAAGCGGGCCTCTGGCAATGAGCAGTTCTTC
CDR3: CASSPKRASGNEQFF
V: TRBV5-1
D: NA
J: TRBJ2-1
size: NA

DNA: TGCAGTGCTGCTAAGGGGGCTCAAGAGACCCAGTACTTC
CDR3: CSAAKGAQETQYF
V: TRBV20-1
D: TRBD1
J: TRBJ2-5
size: NA

DNA: TGTGCCAGCAGCTTAGGGGTGGGCGGGGACACAGATACGCAGTATTTT
CDR3: CASSLGVGGDTDTQYF
V: TRBV7-2
D: NA
J: TRBJ2-3
size: NA

DNA: TGCGCCAGCAGCTCCCCGAGGTTGGGCACAGATACGCAGTATTTT
CDR3: CASSSPRLGTDTQYF
V: TRBV5-1
D: NA
J: TRBJ2-3
size: few

DNA: TGTGCCAGCAAACGCTACGAGCAGTACTTC
CDR3: CASKRYEQYF
V: TRBV12-3/TRBV12-4
D: NA
J: TRBJ2-7
size: NA

DNA: TGTGCCAGCACCCCTCCCTTTGCGGATACGCAGTATTTT
CDR3: CASTPPFADTQYF
V: TRBV11-3
D: NA
J: TRBJ2-3
size: few

DNA: TGCGCCAGCCGCTTTGACTCCTACAATGAGCAGTTCTTC
CDR3: CASRFDSYNEQFF
V: TRBV5-1
D: NA
J: TRBJ2-1
size: NA

DNA: TGCGCCAGCAGCTTTGGTTTGACAGTAGAGACCCAGTACTTC
CDR3: CASSFGLTVETQYF
V: TRBV5-1
D: NA
J: TRBJ2-5
size: few

DNA: TGTGCCAGCACCGATACCGGGCGGACACAAGAGACCCAGTACTTC
CDR3: CASTDTGRTQETQYF
V: TRBV7-9
D: NA
J: TRBJ2-5
size: NA

DNA: TGTGCCAGCAGCTCAAGACAGGGTTCGGATACGCAGTATTTT
CDR3: CASSSRQGSDTQYF
V: TRBV7-6
D: TRBD1
J: TRBJ2-3
size: few

DNA: TGTGCCAGCAGCTTAGGTTTTGGGGCCGGGGAGCTGTTTTTT
CDR3: CASSLGFGAGELFF
V: TRBV7-2
D: NA
J: TRBJ2-2
size: NA

DNA: TGCGCCAGCAGGTGGAGGGCAGGGACGGTGAACACCGGGGAGCTGTTTTTT
CDR3: CASRWRAGTVNTGELFF
V: TRBV5-1
D: NA
J: TRBJ2-2
size: NA

DNA: TGTGCCAGCAGCTTATACGGTCCGGGGTCCACAGATACGCAGTATTTT
CDR3: CASSLYGPGSTDTQYF
V: TRBV11-1
D: NA
J: TRBJ2-3
size: NA

DNA: TGTGCCAGCAGCCCAGGGGGACAGAGGATCACCGGGGAGCTGTTTTTT
CDR3: CASSPGGQRITGELFF
V: TRBV9
D: TRBD1
J: TRBJ2-2
size: NA

DNA: TGCAGTGCTAGAGATCCACGGATGCAAGAGACCCAGTACTTC
CDR3: CSARDPRMQETQYF
V: TRBV20-1
D: NA
J: TRBJ2-5
size: once

DNA: TGCGCCAGCAGCTTGGCAACAGGGGTGTACAATGAGCAGTTCTTC
CDR3: CASSLATGVYNEQFF
V: TRBV5-1
D: TRBD1
J: TRBJ2-1
size: NA

DNA: TGTGCCAGCAGCCCGTCCGGTGCGGGGCCTTCCGGGGAGCTGTTTTTT
CDR3: CASSPSGAGPSGELFF
V: TRBV7-2
D: NA
J: TRBJ2-2
size: NA

DNA: TGTGCCATCAGGGACAACTACGAGCAGTACTTC
CDR3: CAIRDNYEQYF
V: TRBV10-3
D: NA
J: TRBJ2-7
size: NA

DNA: TGCAGTGCTGCCCCCGCCGTGGCGGGGGGGCAGTTCTTC
CDR3: CSAAPAVAGGQFF
V: TRBV20-1
D: TRBD2
J: TRBJ2-1
size: NA

DNA: TGCAGCGTTGGTTCAGTAAATCAGCCCCAGCATTTT
CDR3: CSVGSVNQPQHF
V: TRBV29-1
D: NA
J: TRBJ1-5
size: few

DNA: TGTGCCAGCGGGGGACTGTCAGCTAACTATGGCTACACCTTC
CDR3: CASGGLSANYGYTF
V: TRBV6-1
D: NA
J: TRBJ1-2
size: few

DNA: TGTGCCAGCAGCTTAGATCCCTGGCGAGCTTTCTTT
CDR3: CASSLDPWRAFF
V: TRBV7-9
D: NA
J: TRBJ1-1
size: NA

DNA: TGTGCCACCCAGGATGGGCAGGAAATTAATGAAAAACTGTTTTTT
CDR3: CATQDGQEINEKLFF
V: TRBV7-9
D: NA
J: TRBJ1-4
size: NA

DNA: TGCGCCAGCAGCCCTTTTAGGCTCCAAGAGACCCAGTACTTC
CDR3: CASSPFRLQETQYF
V: TRBV5-1
D: NA
J: TRBJ2-5
size: many

DNA: TGTGCCATCAGTGAGTTGACAGGGAGCACAGATACGCAGTATTTT
CDR3: CAISELTGSTDTQYF
V: TRBV10-3
D: TRBD1
J: TRBJ2-3
size: few